This T cell receptor (beta chain) derives from a study of blood T cells in healthy people across ages. Study results and limitations: Total diversity from one million sequenced T cells was likely underestimated. The percentage of naive T cells correlated strongly with TCR beta diversity.

Comment on this clonotype: Antigen: not known.

V lost 2 bases, J lost 0 bases, and 7 bases lay in between. CDR3 length: 14 residues. Germline V lookup: CDR1 SGHRS, CDR2 YFSETQ. Sample-barcoded 5' priming and a J-beta primer mix drove a second PCR of roughly 7 to 11 cycles. Via MiXCR, TCRdb re-called the 5' RACE reads, giving one row per CDR3 protein. The sample comprises over 550,000 distinct CDR3 sequences, about 28% of which are singletons, and approximately 14% rests with the top ten. Total RNA, at least 5.5 micrograms per sample, came from PBMCs. The source of this sequence is a woman of 80 years or more in good health. The specimen was blood. V gene TRBV5-1 combines with J gene TRBJ2-3; D is unresolved. The CDR3 DNA sequence: TGCGCCAGCAGCTTTCTTCTAAGCACAGATACGCAGTATTTT. This sequence encodes CASSFLLSTDTQYF. Supplemented by reference TRBV5-1 and TRBJ2-3, the full variable domain reads KAGVTQTPRYLIKTRGQQVTLSCSPISGHRSVSWYQQTPGQGLQFLFEYFSETQRNKGNFPGRFSGRQFSNSRSEMNVSTLELGDSALYLCASSFLLSTDTQYFGPGTRLTVL.